This T cell receptor beta chain was identified during a study of T-cell reconstitution after alpha-beta-depleted transplantation in children. Unique molecular identifiers tagged the TCRbeta library. TCRdb processed the PCR reads anew with MiXCR; each CDR3 protein has one entry. The sample contains about 190,000 distinct CDR3 sequences, approximately 6.6% of which appear only once. The CDR3 sequence is 18 residues long. Trimming pared 0 bases from V and 0 bases from J, leaving 15 bases between. The germline V gene encodes CDR1 MNHEY and CDR2 SVGEGT. The chain combines TRBV6-2 or TRBV6-3 with TRBJ2-1; no clear D. The source of this sequence is a human donor who donated a stem cell graft to a child with Wiskott-Aldrich syndrome. This material consisted of PBMCs from the stem cell graft donor, taken from the stem cell graft. CDR3 loop: CASSYSTTGLYSYNEQFF. The CDR3 coding sequence is TGTGCCAGCAGTTACTCCACGACCGGGCTTTACTCCTACAATGAGCAGTTCTTC.